This entry lists 16 T cell receptor beta chains sequenced from one sample in a study of blood T cell repertoires in COVID-19. Clones were sequenced by immunoSEQ multiplex PCR, and TCRdb holds only the in-frame ones, with some missing. Here the sample spans fewer than 110,000 clones, around 84% being singletons. What was sequenced was peripheral blood. These receptors all come from a human donor in a cohort sampled during active COVID-19.

The rearrangement links TRBV18 to TRBJ1-1; D is possibly TRBD1 (5 bases). This CDR3 is built from 16 residues. Germline V lookup: CDR1 KGHSH, CDR2 LQKENI. Between the trimmed V and J ends, which lost 2 bases and 5 bases, there was a span of 18 bases. CDR3 in amino acids: CASSPDLSRGGTEAFF. Here the CDR3 DNA reads TGTGCCAGCTCACCAGACCTTTCGCGGGGGGGGACTGAAGCTTTCTTT.

The chain joins TRBV28 to TRBJ2-7; 7 bases are a match to TRBD1. The CDR3 spans 16 residues. V trimming: 3 bases; J trimming: 3 bases; junction bases outside the gene matches: 11. Germline CDR1 is MDHEN and CDR2 is SYDVKM. The CDR3 sequence: CASSFPSDRANYEQYF. For the CDR3, the DNA is TGTGCCAGCAGTTTCCCGAGCGACAGGGCTAACTACGAGCAGTACTTC.

This rearrangement joins TRBV18 to TRBJ1-1; perhaps TRBD1 as D (5 bases). Between the trimmed V and J ends, which lost 4 bases and 4 bases, there was a span of 19 bases. Germline V gene data show CDR1 as KGHSH and CDR2 as LQKENI. The CDR3 consists of 16 residues. Here the CDR3 reads CASSLSPGGGGTEAFF. The CDR3 DNA reads TGTGCCAGCTCACTTTCCCCCGGGGGAGGAGGCACTGAAGCTTTCTTT. The entire variable domain, with the rest obtained from reference TRBV18 and TRBJ1-1, is as follows: NAGVMQNPRHLVRRRGQEARLRCSPMKGHSHVYWYRQLPEEGLKFMVYLQKENIIDESGMPKERFSAEFPKEGPSILRIQQVVRGDSAAYFCASSLSPGGGGTEAFFGQGTRLTVV.

The V call is TRBV12-5, the J call TRBJ2-1; the match to TRBD1 covers 8 bases. The germline gives CDR1 LGHNT, CDR2 FRNRAP. The trim removed 3 bases at V and 1 base at J, leaving 2 bases unmatched. The CDR3 is 15 amino acids. Here the CDR3 DNA reads TGTGCTAGTGGTTTAACAGGGGGATCCTACAATGAGCAGTTCTTC. Encoded protein: CASGLTGGSYNEQFF. The whole variable domain, filled in from reference TRBV12-5 and TRBJ2-1, reads DARVTQTPRHKVTEMGQEVTMRCQPILGHNTVFWYRQTMMQGLELLAYFRNRAPLDDSGMPKDRFSAEMPDATLATLKIQPSEPRDSAVYFCASGLTGGSYNEQFFGPGTRLTVL.

The V gene is TRBV18, the J gene TRBJ2-7; D unresolved. Germline CDR1 and CDR2: KGHSH and LQKENI. This CDR3 has 15 residues. Trimming removed 3 bases from V and 2 bases from J, with 14 bases in between. CDR3 amino acids: CASSPGSQDTYEQYF. Here the CDR3 DNA reads TGTGCCAGCTCACCTGGCAGCCAGGATACCTACGAGCAGTACTTC.

This chain links TRBV29-1 with TRBJ1-1; TRBD1 matches 8 bases. There are 11 residues in the CDR3. CDR1 and CDR2 (germline): SQVTM, ANQGSEA. J gave up 6 bases and V 6 bases, and 3 bases lay outside the gene matches. As DNA, the CDR3 is TGCAGCGTGCAGGGGGCCGCTGAAGCTTTCTTT. This sequence encodes CSVQGAAEAFF.

This clone has more than one count but fewer than ten. This chain joins TRBV19 and TRBJ2-2; TRBD1 matches at 9 bases. The V and J ends lost 4 bases and 6 bases, in that order; junction bases with no gene match: 6. The germline gives CDR1 LNHDA, CDR2 SQIVND (reference sequence). The CDR3 spans 15 residues. The CDR3 DNA follows: TGTGCCAGTAGTAGGGGGGGACAGGGAGCCGGGGAGCTGTTTTTT. Amino acid sequence: CASSRGGQGAGELFF.

The chain employs TRBV27 and TRBJ1-4, with D tentatively TRBD1 (6 bases). Germline CDR1 is MNHEY and CDR2 is SMNVEV (reference sequence). The CDR3 has 17 residues. V was pared by 3 bases and J by 0 bases, with 14 bases between. The CDR3 loop reads CASSLARGIATNEKLFF. In nucleotides, the CDR3 is TGTGCCAGCAGTTTGGCCAGGGGAATTGCAACTAATGAAAAACTGTTTTTT. Supplemented by reference TRBV27 and TRBJ1-4, the full variable domain reads EAQVTQNPRYLITVTGKKLTVTCSQNMNHEYMSWYRQDPGLGLRQIYYSMNVEVTDKGDVPEGYKVSRKEKRNFPLILESPSPNQTSLYFCASSLARGIATNEKLFFGSGTQLSVL.

This chain joins TRBV7-9 and TRBJ1-4; 8 nucleotides align to TRBD1. J was trimmed by 2 bases and V by 1 base; bases with no gene match: 6. Germline V lookup: CDR1 SEHNR, CDR2 FQNEAQ (reference sequence). The CDR3 is 17 residues long. CDR3: CASSLGDRGSTNEKLFF. As DNA, the CDR3 is TGTGCCAGCAGCTTAGGTGACAGGGGATCCACTAATGAAAAACTGTTTTTT.

The rearrangement uses TRBV7-2 and TRBJ2-2; 7 positions agree with TRBD2. Germline trimming cut 5 bases from V and 12 bases from J; bases unmatched to any gene: 12. CDR1 is SGHTA and CDR2 is FQGNSA in the germline V gene. The CDR3 length is 14 residues. This CDR3 is CASSPTGGKGKLFF. In nucleotides, the CDR3 is TGTGCCAGCAGCCCAACCGGGGGGAAGGGGAAGCTGTTTTTT. Complete variable domain (other parts from reference TRBV7-2 and TRBJ2-2): GAGVSQSPSNKVTEKGKDVELRCDPISGHTALYWYRQSLGQGLEFLIYFQGNSAPDKSGLPSDRFSAERTGGSVSTLTIQRTQQEDSAVYLCASSPTGGKGKLFFGEGSRLTVL.

The chain uses TRBV30 and TRBJ1-5; unclear D gene. CDR1 and CDR2 from the germline V gene are GTSNPN and SVGIG (reference sequence). Trimming took off 0 bases at V and 0 bases at J, with 6 bases between the two ends. The CDR3 runs to 14 residues. CDR3 sequence: CAWSVLDSNQPQHF. The CDR3 nucleotides read TGTGCCTGGAGTGTACTAGATAGCAATCAGCCCCAGCATTTT.

V usage is TRBV2 and J usage is TRBJ1-2; TRBD1 matches at 9 bases. CDR1 and CDR2 from the germline V gene are SNHLY and FYNNEI. The J segment lost 7 bases and the V segment lost 7 bases, leaving 10 bases of the junction unmatched. The CDR3 has 14 amino acids. This chain's CDR3 is CASTEAGQGSGYTF. The CDR3 DNA follows: TGTGCCAGCACCGAAGCCGGACAGGGGTCTGGCTACACCTTC.

This clone is a singleton in its sample. The CDR3, as DNA: TGTGCCAGCCGACCCGGGGCGGGGCTCAATGAGCAGTTCTTC. Its translation: CASRPGAGLNEQFF. V is TRBV7-9 and J is TRBJ2-1; perhaps TRBD2 as D (6 bases). CDR3 length equals 14 residues. V was shortened by 8 bases and J by 6 bases, with 17 bases between the two germline ends. Germline V CDR1 and CDR2: SEHNR, FQNEAQ (reference sequence).

The V gene is TRBV27, the J gene TRBJ2-7, with 7 positions matching TRBD2. Losses at the gene ends were 5 bases for V and 2 bases for J; bases not matched to a gene: 6. CDR3 length equals 14 residues. CDR1 MNHEY and CDR2 SMNVEV come from the germline V gene (reference sequence). The CDR3 spells CASSLKRGPYEQYF. CDR3 nucleotide sequence: TGTGCCAGCAGTCTTAAGCGGGGTCCCTACGAGCAGTACTTC.

The chain employs TRBV3-1 (or the pseudogene TRBV3-2) and TRBJ1-4, with D possibly being TRBD1 (6 bases). V was clipped by 6 bases and J by 3 bases, with 11 bases between them. Germline CDR1 and CDR2: LGHDT and YNNKEL (reference sequence). CDR3 length: 14 residues. The CDR3 region has the DNA TGTGCCAGCAGACTCTCAGGGGCTAATGAAAAACTGTTTTTT. This encodes CASRLSGANEKLFF.

The V and J genes are TRBV30 and TRBJ1-1; 7 nucleotides agree with TRBD1. This CDR3 comprises 13 residues. J lost 4 bases, V lost 4 bases, and 6 bases had no gene match. CDR1 is GTSNPN, CDR2 SVGIG, per germline (reference sequence). The CDR3 here is CAWTATGATEAFF. CDR3 coding DNA: TGTGCCTGGACCGCTACAGGGGCCACTGAAGCTTTCTTT.